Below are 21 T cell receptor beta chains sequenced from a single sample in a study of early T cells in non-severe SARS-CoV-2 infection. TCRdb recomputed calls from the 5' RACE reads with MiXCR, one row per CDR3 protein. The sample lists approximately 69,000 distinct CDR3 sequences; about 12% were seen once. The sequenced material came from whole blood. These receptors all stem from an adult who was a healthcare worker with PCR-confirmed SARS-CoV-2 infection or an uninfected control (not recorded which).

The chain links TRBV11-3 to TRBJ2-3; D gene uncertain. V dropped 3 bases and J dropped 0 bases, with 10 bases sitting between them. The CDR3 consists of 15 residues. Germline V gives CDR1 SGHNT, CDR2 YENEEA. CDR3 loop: CASSLDGSSTDTQYF. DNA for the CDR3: TGTGCCAGCAGCTTGGACGGTAGTAGCACAGATACGCAGTATTTT. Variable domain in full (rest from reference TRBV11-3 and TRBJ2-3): EAGVVQSPRYKIIEKKQPVAFWCNPISGHNTLYWYLQNLGQGPELLIRYENEEAVDDSQLPKDRFSAERLKGVDSTLKIQPAELGDSAVYLCASSLDGSSTDTQYFGPGTRLTVL.

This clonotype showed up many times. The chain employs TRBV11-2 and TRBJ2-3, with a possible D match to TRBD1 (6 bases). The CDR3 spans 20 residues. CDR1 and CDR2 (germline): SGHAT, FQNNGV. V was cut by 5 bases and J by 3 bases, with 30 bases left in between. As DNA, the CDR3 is TGTGCCAGCAGCCCTGAGCAACAGGGTTATTGGGACGTCGTTACAGATACGCAGTATTTT. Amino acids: CASSPEQQGYWDVVTDTQYF.

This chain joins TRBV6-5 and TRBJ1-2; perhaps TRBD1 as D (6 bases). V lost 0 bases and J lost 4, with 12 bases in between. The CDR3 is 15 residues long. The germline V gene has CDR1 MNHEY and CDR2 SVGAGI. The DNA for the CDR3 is TGTGCCAGCAGTTACTCCCGGGACACCAGCTATGGCTACACCTTC. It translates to CASSYSRDTSYGYTF.

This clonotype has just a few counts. As DNA, the CDR3 is TGTGCCAGCAGCAGAAACCGGGACCGTTACAATGAGCAGTTCTTC. Its protein product is CASSRNRDRYNEQFF. The chain carries TRBV7-6 and TRBJ2-1; either TRBD1 or TRBD2 may fit D (5 bases each). The V end lost 5 bases, the J end lost 4 bases, and 15 bases lay between the germline ends. The CDR3 is 15 amino acids. Germline CDR1 is SGHVS and CDR2 is FNYEAQ. Full variable domain (remainder filled in from reference TRBV7-6 and TRBJ2-1): GAGVSQSPRYKVTKRGQDVALRCDPISGHVSLYWYRQALGQGPEFLTYFNYEAQQDKSGLPNDRFSAERPEGSISTLTIQRTEQRDSAMYRCASSRNRDRYNEQFFGPGTRLTVL.

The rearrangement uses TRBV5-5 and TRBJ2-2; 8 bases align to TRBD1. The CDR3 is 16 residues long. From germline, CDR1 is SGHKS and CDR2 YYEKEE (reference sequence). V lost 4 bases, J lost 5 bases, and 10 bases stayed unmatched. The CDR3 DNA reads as TGTGCCAGCAGCACGACGGCCAGGGGGCTAACCGGGGAGCTGTTTTTT. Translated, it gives CASSTTARGLTGELFF.

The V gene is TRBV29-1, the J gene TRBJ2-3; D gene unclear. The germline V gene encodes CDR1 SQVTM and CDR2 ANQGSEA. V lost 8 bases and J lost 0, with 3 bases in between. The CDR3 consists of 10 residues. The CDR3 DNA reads TGCAGCCTAAGCACAGATACGCAGTATTTT. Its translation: CSLSTDTQYF.

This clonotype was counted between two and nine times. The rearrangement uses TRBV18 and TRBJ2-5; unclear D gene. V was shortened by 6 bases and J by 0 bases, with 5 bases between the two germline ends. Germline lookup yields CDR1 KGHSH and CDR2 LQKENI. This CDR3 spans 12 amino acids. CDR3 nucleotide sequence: TGTGCCAGCTCGGCTAACCAAGAGACCCAGTACTTC. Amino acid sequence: CASSANQETQYF.

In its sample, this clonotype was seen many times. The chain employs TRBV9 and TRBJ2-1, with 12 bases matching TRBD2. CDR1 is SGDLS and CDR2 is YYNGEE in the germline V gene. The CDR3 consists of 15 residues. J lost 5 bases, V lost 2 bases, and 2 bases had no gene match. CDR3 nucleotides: TGTGCCAGCAGCGTTGGACTAGCGGGAAACAATGAGCAGTTCTTC. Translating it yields CASSVGLAGNNEQFF.

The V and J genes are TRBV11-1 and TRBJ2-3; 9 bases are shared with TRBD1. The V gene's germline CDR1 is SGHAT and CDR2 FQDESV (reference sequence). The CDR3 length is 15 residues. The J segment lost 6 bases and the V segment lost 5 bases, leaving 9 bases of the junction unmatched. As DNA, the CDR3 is TGTGCCAGCAGCGAAAGGGGACAGGGACTGGATACGCAGTATTTT. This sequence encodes CASSERGQGLDTQYF. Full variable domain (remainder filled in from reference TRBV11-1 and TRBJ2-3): EAEVAQSPRYKITEKSQAVAFWCDPISGHATLYWYRQILGQGPELLVQFQDESVVDDSQLPKDRFSAERLKGVDSTLKIQPAELGDSAMYLCASSERGQGLDTQYFGPGTRLTVL.

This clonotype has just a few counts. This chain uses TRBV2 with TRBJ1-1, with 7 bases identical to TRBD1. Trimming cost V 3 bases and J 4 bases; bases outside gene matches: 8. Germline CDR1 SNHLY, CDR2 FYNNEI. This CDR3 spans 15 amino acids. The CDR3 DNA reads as TGTGCCAGCAGTGATGCAGGGGGGGTGAGCACTGAAGCTTTCTTT. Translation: CASSDAGGVSTEAFF. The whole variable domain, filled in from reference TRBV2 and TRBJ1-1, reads EPEVTQTPSHQVTQMGQEVILRCVPISNHLYFYWYRQILGQKVEFLVSFYNNEISEKSEIFDDQFSVERPDGSNFTLKIRSTKLEDSAMYFCASSDAGGVSTEAFFGQGTRLTVV.

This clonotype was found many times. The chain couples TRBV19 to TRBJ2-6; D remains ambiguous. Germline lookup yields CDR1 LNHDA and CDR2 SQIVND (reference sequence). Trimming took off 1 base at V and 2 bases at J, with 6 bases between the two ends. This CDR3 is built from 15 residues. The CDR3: CASSIASTGANVLTF. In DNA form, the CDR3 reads TGTGCCAGTAGTATAGCCAGCACTGGGGCCAACGTCCTGACTTTC.

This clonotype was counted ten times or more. The CDR3 sequence is CSVAKTGNTIYF. The CDR3 region has the DNA TGCAGCGTTGCTAAGACTGGAAACACCATATATTTT. This rearrangement joins TRBV29-1 to TRBJ1-3, with D unclear. Germline-derived CDR1 and CDR2 are SQVTM and ANQGSEA. This CDR3 comprises 12 residues. Trimming pared 4 bases from V and 2 bases from J, leaving 6 bases between.

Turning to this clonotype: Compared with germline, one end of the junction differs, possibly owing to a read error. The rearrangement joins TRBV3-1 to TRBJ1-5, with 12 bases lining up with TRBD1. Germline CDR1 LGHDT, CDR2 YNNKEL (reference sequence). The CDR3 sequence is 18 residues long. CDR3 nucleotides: TGTGCCGGCAGCCAAGAAGGGACAGGGGGCGTTAGCAATCAGCCCCAGCATTTT. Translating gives CAGSQEGTGGVSNQPQHF. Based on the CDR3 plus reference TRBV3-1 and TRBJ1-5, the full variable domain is DTAVSQTPKYLVTQMGNDKSIKCEQNLGHDTMYWYKQDSKKFLKIMFSYNNKELIINETVPNRFSPKSPDKAHLNLHINSLELGDSAVYFCAGSQEGTGGVSNQPQHFGDGTRLSIL.

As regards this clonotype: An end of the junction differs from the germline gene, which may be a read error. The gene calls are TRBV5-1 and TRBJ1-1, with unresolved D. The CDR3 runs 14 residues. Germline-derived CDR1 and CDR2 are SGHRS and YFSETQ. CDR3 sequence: CTSSLDGSGTEAFF. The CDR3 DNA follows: TGCACCAGCAGCTTGGACGGATCGGGCACTGAAGCTTTCTTT.

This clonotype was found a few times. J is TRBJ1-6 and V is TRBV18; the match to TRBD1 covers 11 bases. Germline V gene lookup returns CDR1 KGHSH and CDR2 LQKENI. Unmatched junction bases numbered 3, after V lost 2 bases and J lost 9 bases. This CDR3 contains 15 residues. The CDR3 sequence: CASSPGQGAISPLHF. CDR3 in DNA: TGTGCCAGCTCACCAGGACAGGGGGCGATTTCACCCCTCCACTTT.

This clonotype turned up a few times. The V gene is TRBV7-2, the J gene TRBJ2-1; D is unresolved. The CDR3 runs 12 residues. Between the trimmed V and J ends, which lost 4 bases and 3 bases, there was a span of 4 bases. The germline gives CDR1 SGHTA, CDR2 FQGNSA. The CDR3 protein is CASSWNYNEQFF. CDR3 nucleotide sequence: TGTGCCAGCAGCTGGAACTACAATGAGCAGTTCTTC.

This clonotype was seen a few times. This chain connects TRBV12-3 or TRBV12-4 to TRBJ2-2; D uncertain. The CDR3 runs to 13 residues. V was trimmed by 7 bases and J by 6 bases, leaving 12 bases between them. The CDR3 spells CASTSSGAGELFF. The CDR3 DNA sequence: TGTGCCAGCACCAGTAGTGGCGCCGGGGAGCTGTTTTTT.

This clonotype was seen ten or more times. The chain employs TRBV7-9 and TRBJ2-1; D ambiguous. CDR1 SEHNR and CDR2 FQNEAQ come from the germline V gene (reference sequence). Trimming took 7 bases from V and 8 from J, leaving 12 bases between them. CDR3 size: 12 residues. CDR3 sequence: CASTPNLDEQFF. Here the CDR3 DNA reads TGTGCCAGCACCCCCAATCTGGATGAGCAGTTCTTC.

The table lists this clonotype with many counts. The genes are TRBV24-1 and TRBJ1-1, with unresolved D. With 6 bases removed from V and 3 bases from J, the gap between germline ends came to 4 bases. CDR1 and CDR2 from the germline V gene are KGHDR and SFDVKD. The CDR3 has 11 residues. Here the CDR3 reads CATSQDTEAFF. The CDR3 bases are TGTGCCACCAGTCAGGACACTGAAGCTTTCTTT.

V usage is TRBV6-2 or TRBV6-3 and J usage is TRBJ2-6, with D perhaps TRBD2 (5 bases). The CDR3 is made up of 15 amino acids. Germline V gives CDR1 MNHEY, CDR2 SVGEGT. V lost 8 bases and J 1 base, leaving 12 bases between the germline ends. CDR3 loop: CASRREGSGANVLTF. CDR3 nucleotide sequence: TGTGCCAGCCGACGAGAGGGTTCTGGGGCCAACGTCCTGACTTTC.

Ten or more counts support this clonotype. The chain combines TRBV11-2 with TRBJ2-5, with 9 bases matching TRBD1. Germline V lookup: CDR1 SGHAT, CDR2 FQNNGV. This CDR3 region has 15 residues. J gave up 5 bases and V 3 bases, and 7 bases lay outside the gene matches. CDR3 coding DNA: TGTGCCAGCAGCTTCGTGACAGGGGGGTTGGAGACCCAGTACTTC. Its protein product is CASSFVTGGLETQYF.